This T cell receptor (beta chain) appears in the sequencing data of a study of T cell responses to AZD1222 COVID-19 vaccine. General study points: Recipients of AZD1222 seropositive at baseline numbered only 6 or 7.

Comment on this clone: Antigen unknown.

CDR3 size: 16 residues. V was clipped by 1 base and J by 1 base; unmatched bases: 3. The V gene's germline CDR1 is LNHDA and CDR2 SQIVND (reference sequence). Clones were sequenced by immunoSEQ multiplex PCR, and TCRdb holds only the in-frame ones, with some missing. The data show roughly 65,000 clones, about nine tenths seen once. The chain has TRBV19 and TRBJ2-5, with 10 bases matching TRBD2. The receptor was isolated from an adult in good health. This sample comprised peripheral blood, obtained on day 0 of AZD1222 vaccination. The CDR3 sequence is CASSIGGLAVQETQYF. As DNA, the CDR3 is TGTGCCAGTAGTATAGGAGGACTAGCGGTCCAAGAGACCCAGTACTTC.